This T cell receptor beta chain stems from a study of T cell repertoires in cytomegalovirus infection (dated by TCRdb to about 2019). The study in broad terms: Peptide stimulations targeted recently identified HLA-C-restricted CMV epitopes, whose presentation resists viral immunomodulation, together with well-studied HLA-B-restricted epitopes. The HLA type of each donor mattered for the analysis, because public TCR beta signatures pointed to carriage of CMV infection along with the matching HLA type. Study-wide findings and limitations: The ex vivo response was dominated by HLA-C-restricted CMV-specific TCR beta clonotypes, which also provided the single most frequent clonotype in two of eight donors. In both this cohort and an independent cohort of under 450 donors, the cumulative frequency of public TCR beta family members distinguished carriers of CMV infection plus the relevant HLA type.

The sample's treatment or condition, from its label and the paper: in vitro stimulation with specific CMV peptide epitopes to enrich CMV-specific T cells. Remarks on this clonotype: What this receptor recognizes is not known. No much larger clonotype is one base removed from it; base qualities were not supplied.

V is reduced by 0 bases and J by 0 bases, leaving a spacing of 9 bases between them. Based on the germline V gene, the CDR1 and CDR2 sequences are KGHSH and LQKENI. The CDR3 runs 16 residues from the cysteine to the phenylalanine. Left in the record is the CDR3 DNA by itself, 48 bases read in frame from the first base. TCRdb names Illumina HiSeq 1500 as the instrument used. In TCRdb, the public reads were trimmed at Q25 with fastp and aligned with MiXCR, with productive beta chains retained. Rows with one shared CDR3 protein collapse into an entry with the most common genes and DNA. Across this sample there are 110,000 or so distinct CDR3 sequences, with 30% seen only once. 35% to 50% of the sample comes from the top ten.

The chain employs TRBV18 and TRBJ2-1; TRBD2 is possibly the D segment (5 matching bases). The TCR sequence derives from a human donor in good health (CMV status not recorded). Some clones in this sample may be carry-over from other donors' samples. This specimen consisted of CD8+ T cells from cultured PBMCs, obtained from culture after CMV antigen stimulation. Here is the DNA: TGTGCCAGCTCACCACCGCGGGTCCGCTCCTACAATGAGCAGTTCTTC. Its translation reads: CASSPPRVRSYNEQFF.